One sample yielded the 24 T cell receptor beta chains listed below, sequenced in a study of shared clonotypes between healthy human individuals. Profiling relied on immunoSEQ multiplex PCR, and the TCRdb table lists in-frame clones only, not all of them. The top ten clones hold under 2% of a sample with roughly 2,000,000 clones, about 93% of them seen once. CD8 cells regarded as naive lacked CD45RO, were positively chosen for CCR7, and omitted terminally differentiated effector memory CD45RA+ cells. The sequenced material came from naive CD8+ T cells from PBMCs. All receptors come from a young man in good health. Some clones in this sample may be carry-over from other donors' samples.

This clone was picked up a small number of times. V and J are TRBV7-8 and TRBJ1-1; D is undetermined. The germline gives CDR1 SGHVS, CDR2 FQNEAQ. The CDR3 runs to 13 residues. Trimming stripped 6 bases from V and 5 bases from J, with 13 bases between. The CDR3 sequence is CASSNRSKTEAFF. The DNA of the CDR3 is TGTGCCAGCAGTAACCGAAGTAAGACTGAAGCTTTCTTT.

This clone has a handful of counts. This sequence joins TRBV2 and TRBJ1-5, with D tentatively TRBD1 (6 bases). This CDR3 is built from 16 residues. CDR1 is SNHLY and CDR2 is FYNNEI in the germline V gene. V was shortened by 5 bases and J by 2 bases, with 16 bases between the two germline ends. CDR3 DNA: TGTGCCAGCAGTACTTCAGGGGTACGGGGCAATCAGCCCCAGCATTTT. It specifies CASSTSGVRGNQPQHF.

V gene TRBV7-9 combines with J gene TRBJ2-5; no firm D call. The V gene lost 6 bases and the J gene lost 5 bases, with 10 bases spanning the gap. CDR1 is SEHNR, CDR2 FQNEAQ, per germline (reference sequence). This CDR3 has 12 residues. CDR3 DNA: TGTGCCAGCAGGGAAACGTCCGAGACCCAGTACTTC. As protein: CASRETSETQYF.

The CDR3 region has the DNA TGTGCCAGCAGCCCTCACCAGCGGGGCGCCTACAATGAGCAGTTCTTC. It codes for CASSPHQRGAYNEQFF. The chain links TRBV7-3 to TRBJ2-1; 7 nucleotides match TRBD2. CDR1 is SGHTA and CDR2 is FQGTGA in the germline V gene. This CDR3 has 16 amino acids. Trimming removed 5 bases from V and 2 bases from J; junction bases left unmatched: 9.

J is TRBJ1-4 and V is TRBV19, with a tentative D call TRBD1 (5 bases). V gave up 6 bases and J gave up 8 bases, with 10 bases separating them. CDR1 is LNHDA, CDR2 SQIVND, per germline (reference sequence). The CDR3 is 12 amino acids. The CDR3 coding sequence is TGTGCCAGTAGCAGGGAAGGGGAAAAACTGTTTTTT. Translated, it gives CASSREGEKLFF.

The V gene is TRBV4-1, the J gene TRBJ2-1, with 7 positions matching TRBD2. Germline trimming cut 10 bases from V and 4 bases from J; bases unmatched to any gene: 7. The CDR3 has 13 amino acids. The germline gives CDR1 MGHRA, CDR2 YSYEKL. The CDR3, as DNA: TGCGCCACCGGACTAGAGGATTACAATGAGCAGTTCTTC. Translation: CATGLEDYNEQFF.

The chain links TRBV7-3 to TRBJ2-1; possibly TRBD1 for D (7 bases). V lost 5 bases, J lost 8 bases, and 16 bases lay in between. The CDR3 covers 14 residues. Germline CDR1 SGHTA, CDR2 FQGTGA. In DNA form, the CDR3 reads TGTGCCAGCAGCCAGGAGGGGGCTTGGTATGAGCAGTTCTTC. Encoded protein: CASSQEGAWYEQFF.

In its sample, this clone was seen once. The chain is built from TRBV29-1 and TRBJ2-1; 7 bases agree with TRBD1. Germline V gene sequence: CDR1 SQVTM, CDR2 ANQGSEA. After removal of 7 bases from V and 5 bases from J, the junction contained 5 bases not matched to a gene. The CDR3 totals 12 residues. The CDR3 sequence: CSGYRGNNEQFF. The CDR3 DNA is TGCAGCGGTTACAGGGGTAACAATGAGCAGTTCTTC.

The chain is built from TRBV18 and TRBJ2-7, with D tentatively TRBD2 (5 bases). The CDR3 is 12 residues long. Germline V lookup: CDR1 KGHSH, CDR2 LQKENI. Trimming cost V 6 bases and J 3 bases, with 9 bases left between them. CDR3 DNA: TGTGCCAGCTCGCAAGACTACTACGAGCAGTACTTC. Translating gives CASSQDYYEQYF.

The chain combines TRBV11-2 with TRBJ2-7; 7 nucleotides agree with TRBD1. Trimming at V came to 5 bases and at J to 2 bases, leaving 3 bases not matched to a gene. This CDR3 region has 13 residues. Germline V CDR1 and CDR2: SGHAT, FQNNGV. For the CDR3, the DNA is TGTGCCAGCAGCGACAGGGTTACCTACGAGCAGTACTTC. Amino acids: CASSDRVTYEQYF.

In its sample, this clone was seen once. The CDR3 region is CASIQNTGELFF. CDR3 coding DNA: TGTGCCAGTATTCAGAACACCGGGGAGCTGTTTTTT. This chain uses TRBV19 with TRBJ2-2, with no clear D. The length of the CDR3 is 12 residues. V was shortened by 7 bases and J by 1 base, with 4 bases between the two germline ends. The germline gives CDR1 LNHDA, CDR2 SQIVND (reference sequence).

This clone has only a few counts. The chain carries TRBV7-6 and TRBJ1-3; D is uncertain. Germline assignment: CDR1 SGHVS and CDR2 FNYEAQ. This CDR3 has 15 residues. V lost 1 base and J lost 2, with 9 bases in between. CDR3 in DNA: TGTGCCAGCAGCTTAGTTCCTGACACTGGAAACACCATATATTTT. Translated: CASSLVPDTGNTIYF.

The chain links TRBV5-6 to TRBJ1-5; D might be TRBD1 (6 bases). Germline-derived CDR1 and CDR2 are SGHDT and YYEEEE. The CDR3 runs 15 residues. The V and J ends lost 1 base and 6 bases respectively, with 14 bases between them. The CDR3 loop is CASSLSLRGPQPQHF. Written as DNA, the CDR3 is TGTGCCAGCAGCTTGAGTCTCAGGGGCCCTCAGCCCCAGCATTTT.

J is TRBJ2-1 and V is TRBV5-6; 7 nucleotides line up with TRBD1. The CDR3 extends over 15 amino acids. With 2 bases clipped from V and 3 bases from J, the junction kept 5 bases outside the gene matches. The germline V gene has CDR1 SGHDT and CDR2 YYEEEE. DNA of the CDR3: TGTGCCAGCAGCTTCGAAGGGGGCAGCTACAATGAGCAGTTCTTC. Translating it yields CASSFEGGSYNEQFF. Full variable domain (rest looked up from reference TRBV5-6 and TRBJ2-1): DAGVTQSPTHLIKTRGQQVTLRCSPKSGHDTVSWYQQALGQGPQFIFQYYEEEERQRGNFPDRFSGHQFPNYSSELNVNALLLGDSALYLCASSFEGGSYNEQFFGPGTRLTVL.

Note on this clone: The sample holds other DNA sequences that translate to the same CDR3. V and J are TRBV27 and TRBJ2-1, with D perhaps TRBD1 or TRBD2 (5 bases each). CDR1 and CDR2 (germline): MNHEY, SMNVEV (reference sequence). CDR3 length equals 13 residues. V dropped 3 bases and J dropped 6 bases, with 9 bases sitting between them. Written as DNA, the CDR3 is TGTGCCAGCAGTTTGTCGGGGCGCAATGAGCAGTTCTTC. Amino acids: CASSLSGRNEQFF.

Notes on this clone: At one of its ends the junction is not consistent with the germline gene, which may arise from a read error. CDR3 region: CASSLAGGAANYGYTF. For the CDR3, the DNA is TGTGCCAGCAGCCTAGCAGGAGGGGCGGCGAACTATGGCTACACCTTC. The chain has TRBV7-9 and TRBJ1-2; D is perhaps TRBD1 (5 bases). The CDR3 sequence is 16 residues long. Germline-derived CDR1 and CDR2 are SEHNR and FQNEAQ (reference sequence).

The genes are TRBV7-2 and TRBJ2-5, with D possibly matching TRBD2 (6 bases). V gave up 6 bases and J gave up 10 bases, with 18 bases separating them. Germline V gene data show CDR1 as SGHTA and CDR2 as FQGNSA. There are 13 residues in the CDR3. CDR3 loop: CASSTNGGDGQYF. CDR3 DNA sequence: TGTGCCAGCAGTACGAACGGAGGGGATGGCCAGTACTTC.

V and J are TRBV7-9 and TRBJ2-3, with D possibly being TRBD1 (5 bases). The CDR3 is made up of 17 amino acids. Germline CDR1 is SEHNR and CDR2 is FQNEAQ (reference sequence). V gave up 1 base and J gave up 0 bases, with 14 bases separating them. The CDR3 region has the DNA TGTGCCAGCAGCTTAGGGACACTAATTCTAAGCACAGATACGCAGTATTTT. This translates into CASSLGTLILSTDTQYF.

J is TRBJ1-3 and V is TRBV19; TRBD1 might be the D (5 bases). V lost 5 bases, J lost 6 bases, and 14 bases lay in between. The germline V gene has CDR1 LNHDA and CDR2 SQIVND (reference sequence). The CDR3 is 14 residues long. The CDR3 nucleotides read TGTGCCAGTAGTCCCTGGACACAGGAAAACACCATATATTTT. Its translation: CASSPWTQENTIYF.

The rearrangement uses TRBV6-5 and TRBJ2-7, with 10 bases aligning to TRBD2. The V gene end was trimmed by 5 bases and the J gene end by 4 bases; junction bases not matched to a gene: 5. Germline V gene data show CDR1 as MNHEY and CDR2 as SVGAGI. This CDR3 is built from 14 residues. CDR3 loop: CASSVSGRSYEQYF. The CDR3 region has the DNA TGTGCCAGCAGTGTTAGCGGGAGGAGTTACGAGCAGTACTTC.

V usage is TRBV9 and J usage is TRBJ2-7, with D maybe TRBD2 (6 bases). This CDR3 spans 14 amino acids. Germline loops: CDR1 SGDLS, CDR2 YYNGEE. V lost 3 bases and J lost 4, with 14 bases in between. CDR3 DNA sequence: TGTGCCAGCAGCGAGCTCGGGACTGATTACGAGCAGTACTTC. Protein: CASSELGTDYEQYF.

The rearrangement uses TRBV4-1 and TRBJ1-4; D is ambiguous. CDR1 and CDR2 (germline): MGHRA, YSYEKL. V was cut by 4 bases and J by 6 bases, with 18 bases left in between. The CDR3 is made up of 16 amino acids. CDR3 residues: CASSRYTGLKDEKLFF. Written as DNA, the CDR3 is TGCGCCAGCAGCCGATATACGGGCTTGAAGGATGAAAAACTGTTTTTT.

V is TRBV13 and J is TRBJ2-5, with unresolved D. Germline V gene lookup returns CDR1 PRHDT and CDR2 FYEKMQ (reference sequence). This CDR3 has 14 residues. V lost 1 base, J lost 5 bases, and 11 bases lay in between. The CDR3 DNA follows: TGTGCCAGCAGCTTAGTTGGGGTAGGCGAGACCCAGTACTTC. As protein: CASSLVGVGETQYF.

Turning to this clone: Other DNA sequences in the sample encode the same CDR3. The chain uses TRBV29-1 and TRBJ1-1; 9 bases are a match to TRBD1. CDR3 size: 13 residues. With V trimmed by 4 bases and J by 4 bases, 4 bases remained unmatched. Germline V lookup: CDR1 SQVTM, CDR2 ANQGSEA. In DNA form, the CDR3 reads TGCAGCGTTGTGGGACAGGGAAGCACTGAAGCTTTCTTT. Amino acids: CSVVGQGSTEAFF.